Listed below are T cell receptor beta chains from one sample, sequenced in a study of control samples from healthy donors and cancer patients. Clones were sequenced by immunoSEQ multiplex PCR, and TCRdb holds only the in-frame ones, with some missing. Among about 10,000 clones, approximately 91% were seen once, and the ten largest hold about a fifth. The specimen sequenced was PBMCs. The receptors come from a man in his sixties with colorectal cancer. Both conserved end residues are part of each CDR3. D genes are given only for firm matches. Some rows mark clone size as missing; the rest say once, few, many or name a class of expanded clone.

j_call: TRBJ2-2
v_call: TRBV4-2
clone_size: NA
d_call: TRBD2
cdr3_aa: CASSQGTSGGGYTGELFF
cdr3_nt: TGTGCCAGCAGCCAAGGGACTAGCGGGGGTGGGTACACCGGGGAGCTGTTTTTT

j_call: TRBJ2-5
v_call: TRBV19
clone_size: few
d_call: NA
cdr3_aa: CASSIFFATGAQETQYF
cdr3_nt: TGTGCCAGTAGTATCTTTTTCGCCACCGGGGCCCAAGAGACCCAGTACTTC

j_call: TRBJ2-7
v_call: TRBV25-1
clone_size: NA
d_call: NA
cdr3_aa: CASTFRYEQYF
cdr3_nt: TGTGCCAGCACCTTCCGCTACGAGCAGTACTTC

j_call: TRBJ2-1
v_call: TRBV10-1
clone_size: NA
d_call: TRBD2
cdr3_aa: CASSESRLAGGPYNEQFF
cdr3_nt: TGCGCCAGCAGTGAGTCCAGACTAGCGGGGGGGCCCTACAATGAGCAGTTCTTC

j_call: TRBJ2-1
v_call: TRBV6-6
clone_size: NA
d_call: TRBD2
cdr3_aa: CASSRLAGYNEQFF
cdr3_nt: TGTGCCAGCAGCCGGCTAGCGGGTTACAATGAGCAGTTCTTC

j_call: TRBJ2-3
v_call: TRBV6-5
clone_size: few
d_call: NA
cdr3_aa: CASSYWGVDAQYF
cdr3_nt: TGTGCCAGCAGTTACTGGGGGGTAGATGCGCAGTATTTT

j_call: TRBJ1-1
v_call: TRBV29-1
clone_size: NA
d_call: NA
cdr3_aa: CSVDSAVEAFF
cdr3_nt: TGCAGCGTTGATAGCGCTGTTGAAGCTTTCTTT

j_call: TRBJ2-2
v_call: TRBV4-2
clone_size: NA
d_call: TRBD1
cdr3_aa: CASSYRAQGTGELFF
cdr3_nt: TGTGCCAGCAGCTATCGGGCACAGGGGACCGGGGAGCTGTTTTTT

j_call: TRBJ2-2
v_call: TRBV6-1
clone_size: NA
d_call: NA
cdr3_aa: CASSDWGTGELFF
cdr3_nt: TGTGCCAGCAGTGATTGGGGAACCGGGGAGCTGTTTTTT

j_call: TRBJ1-4
v_call: TRBV4-1
clone_size: NA
d_call: NA
cdr3_aa: CASSSRPPPQGNNEKLFF
cdr3_nt: TGCGCCAGCAGCTCTCGTCCCCCCCCTCAGGGGAATAACGAAAAACTGTTTTTT

j_call: TRBJ1-1
v_call: TRBV27
clone_size: NA
d_call: NA
cdr3_aa: CASSLEQNTEAFF
cdr3_nt: TGTGCCAGCAGTTTAGAACAGAACACTGAAGCTTTCTTT

j_call: TRBJ2-5
v_call: TRBV4-3
clone_size: NA
d_call: NA
cdr3_aa: CASSQDAGDMKTQYF
cdr3_nt: TGCGCCAGCAGCCAAGATGCAGGGGATATGAAGACCCAGTACTTC

j_call: TRBJ2-3
v_call: TRBV19
clone_size: NA
d_call: NA
cdr3_aa: CASSMTPGARTDTQYF
cdr3_nt: TGTGCCAGTAGTATGACCCCGGGGGCACGCACAGATACGCAGTATTTT

j_call: TRBJ2-2
v_call: TRBV5-1
clone_size: once
d_call: TRBD1
cdr3_aa: CASSSPAGQGNTGELFF
cdr3_nt: TGCGCCAGCAGCTCCCCCGCCGGACAGGGGAACACCGGGGAGCTGTTTTTT

j_call: TRBJ1-1
v_call: TRBV5-6
clone_size: NA
d_call: TRBD1
cdr3_aa: CASSLMGDRGNLNTEAFF
cdr3_nt: TGTGCCAGCAGCTTGATGGGAGACAGGGGGAATTTGAACACTGAAGCTTTCTTT

j_call: TRBJ2-5
v_call: TRBV4-2
clone_size: NA
d_call: TRBD2
cdr3_aa: CASSQGDSGGKTQYF
cdr3_nt: TGTGCCAGCAGCCAAGGGGATAGCGGGGGAAAGACCCAGTACTTC

j_call: TRBJ1-1
v_call: TRBV2
clone_size: NA
d_call: NA
cdr3_aa: CASSPDGSGTEAFF
cdr3_nt: TGTGCCAGCAGTCCCGACGGGTCTGGGACTGAAGCTTTCTTT

j_call: TRBJ2-1
v_call: TRBV29-1
clone_size: NA
d_call: TRBD2
cdr3_aa: CSTSGGDNEQFF
cdr3_nt: TGCAGCACTAGCGGGGGAGACAATGAGCAGTTCTTC

j_call: TRBJ2-1
v_call: TRBV27
clone_size: NA
d_call: NA
cdr3_aa: CASAAQRPYNEQFF
cdr3_nt: TGTGCCAGTGCCGCCCAGCGGCCCTACAATGAGCAGTTCTTC

j_call: TRBJ2-7
v_call: TRBV28
clone_size: NA
d_call: NA
cdr3_aa: CASSLRYEQYF
cdr3_nt: TGTGCCAGCAGTTTGCGGTACGAGCAGTACTTC

j_call: TRBJ1-1
v_call: TRBV2
clone_size: NA
d_call: NA
cdr3_aa: CASSEITGHNTEAFF
cdr3_nt: TGTGCCAGCAGTGAGATTACGGGACACAACACTGAAGCTTTCTTT

j_call: TRBJ2-3
v_call: TRBV21-1
clone_size: large
d_call: NA
cdr3_aa: CASSKVGPLPYF
cdr3_nt: TGTGCCAGCAGCAAAGTCGGGCCCCTTCCGTATTTT

j_call: TRBJ1-2
v_call: TRBV11-2
clone_size: NA
d_call: NA
cdr3_aa: CASSSWNGDGYTF
cdr3_nt: TGTGCCAGCAGCTCATGGAATGGGGATGGCTACACCTTC

j_call: TRBJ2-7
v_call: TRBV2
clone_size: NA
d_call: NA
cdr3_aa: CAQQGSNYEQYF
cdr3_nt: TGTGCCCAGCAGGGCAGTAACTACGAGCAGTACTTC

j_call: TRBJ2-7
v_call: TRBV4-3
clone_size: few
d_call: NA
cdr3_aa: CASSQGYRGEQYF
cdr3_nt: TGCGCCAGCAGCCAAGGGTACCGGGGCGAGCAGTACTTC

j_call: TRBJ2-2
v_call: TRBV5-1
clone_size: NA
d_call: NA
cdr3_aa: CASSLVGSSTGELFF
cdr3_nt: TGCGCCAGCAGCTTGGTAGGGTCCAGCACCGGGGAGCTGTTTTTT

j_call: TRBJ2-7
v_call: TRBV7-8
clone_size: NA
d_call: NA
cdr3_aa: CASSLELGYEQYF
cdr3_nt: TGTGCCAGCAGCTTAGAATTAGGTTACGAGCAGTACTTC

j_call: TRBJ2-2
v_call: TRBV6-1
clone_size: once
d_call: NA
cdr3_aa: CASSVDPIGGNTGELFF
cdr3_nt: TGTGCCAGCAGTGTAGACCCGATTGGGGGGAACACCGGGGAGCTGTTTTTT

j_call: TRBJ2-1
v_call: TRBV18
clone_size: NA
d_call: NA
cdr3_aa: CASSHGTTPHNEQFF
cdr3_nt: TGTGCCAGCTCACACGGGACGACCCCGCACAATGAGCAGTTCTTC

j_call: TRBJ2-3
v_call: TRBV4-3
clone_size: NA
d_call: NA
cdr3_aa: CASSQDPSGSTDTQYF
cdr3_nt: TGCGCCAGCAGCCAAGATCCGAGCGGTAGCACAGATACGCAGTATTTT

j_call: TRBJ1-5
v_call: TRBV30
clone_size: NA
d_call: TRBD1
cdr3_aa: CAWSVRGQGQPQHF
cdr3_nt: TGTGCCTGGAGTGTTCGGGGACAGGGGCAGCCCCAGCATTTT

j_call: TRBJ1-1
v_call: TRBV4-3
clone_size: NA
d_call: NA
cdr3_aa: CASSQDGRGTEAFF
cdr3_nt: TGCGCCAGCAGCCAAGACGGTAGGGGCACTGAAGCTTTCTTT

j_call: TRBJ2-7
v_call: TRBV28
clone_size: NA
d_call: NA
cdr3_aa: CASSPGPRDEQYF
cdr3_nt: TGTGCCAGCAGTCCCGGGCCTCGGGACGAGCAGTACTTC